These 10 T cell receptor beta chains were sequenced from one sample in a study of blood T cells in healthy people across ages. A J-beta primer mix and a sample-barcoded 5' primer were used in a second PCR of roughly 6 to 11 cycles. Each CDR3 protein is one row after TCRdb ran MiXCR on the 5' RACE reads. Seen here are approximately 820,000 distinct CDR3 sequences, under 45% observed once, and the top ten hold roughly a fifth. Sample: blood. These TCRs come from a man aged 55 to 70 in good health.

The chain employs TRBV5-4 and TRBJ1-6; 7 positions agree with TRBD1. The V gene's germline CDR1 is SGHNT and CDR2 YYREEE (reference sequence). CDR3 length equals 15 residues. Trimming cost V 4 bases and J 9 bases; bases outside gene matches: 10. In nucleotides, the CDR3 is TGTGCCAGCAGCCGCAAGACAGGGCAGAGTTCACCCCTCCACTTT. Translating it yields CASSRKTGQSSPLHF.

The V and J genes are TRBV5-5 and TRBJ1-2; D not resolved. Deletions cut 5 bases from V and 6 bases from J, with 17 bases between. The CDR3 extends over 14 amino acids. CDR1 is SGHKS, CDR2 YYEKEE, per germline (reference sequence). Here the CDR3 reads CASSTTFWRNGYTF. The CDR3 coding sequence is TGTGCCAGCAGTACCACCTTCTGGAGGAATGGCTACACCTTC.

The chain carries TRBV7-3 and TRBJ2-7, with TRBD1 identical over 8 bases. Unmatched junction bases numbered 7, after V lost 2 bases and J lost 7 bases. Per germline, CDR1 SGHTA and CDR2 FQGTGA. CDR3 size: 14 residues. This chain's CDR3 is CASSLSGGEEEQYF. The CDR3 DNA is TGTGCCAGCAGCTTATCAGGGGGCGAGGAGGAGCAGTACTTC.

This clonotype is a singleton in its sample. The J gene is TRBJ2-1, the V gene TRBV20-1; 9 bases agree with TRBD1. CDR3 length equals 15 residues. Germline CDR1 reads DFQATT; CDR2 reads SNEGSKA (reference sequence). Trimming removed 4 bases from V and 5 bases from J; junction bases left unmatched: 9. This chain's CDR3 is CSAKQGQGWNNEQFF. In nucleotides, the CDR3 is TGCAGTGCTAAACAGGGACAGGGATGGAACAATGAGCAGTTCTTC.

The chain is built from TRBV4-3 and TRBJ1-4; D call uncertain. The CDR3 covers 15 residues. Looked up from germline, CDR1 is LGHNA and CDR2 is YSLEER. Trimming stripped 1 base from V and 12 bases from J, with 18 bases between. The DNA for the CDR3 is TGCGCCAGCAGCCAAGGAAGTACGTGGAGAGAACAACTGTTTTTT. Amino acid sequence: CASSQGSTWREQLFF.

The rearrangement joins TRBV7-6 to TRBJ2-6, with TRBD1 matching over 7 bases. V lost 6 bases to trimming and J lost 1 base; unmatched junction nucleotides: 15. This CDR3 region has 19 residues. Germline lookup yields CDR1 SGHVS and CDR2 FNYEAQ. CDR3 sequence reads: CASSFQNRGFRSGANVLTF. The CDR3 DNA reads TGTGCCAGCAGTTTCCAAAACAGGGGATTCCGTTCTGGGGCCAACGTCCTGACTTTC.

This clonotype came up a few times. This chain connects TRBV7-9 to TRBJ1-5, with 8 bases aligning to TRBD1. The CDR3 has 17 amino acids. CDR1 and CDR2 from the germline V gene are SEHNR and FQNEAQ (reference sequence). Trimming cost V 1 base and J 2 bases; bases outside gene matches: 7. In nucleotides, the CDR3 is TGTGCCAGCAGCTTAGAACATGCGACAGGGGGCAATCAGCCCCAGCATTTT. It specifies CASSLEHATGGNQPQHF.

There are a few counts of this clonotype. The chain joins TRBV27 to TRBJ1-2, with a weak D call TRBD1 (6 bases). The V and J ends lost 6 bases and 5 bases respectively, with 13 bases between them. The CDR3 contains 13 residues. Germline lookup yields CDR1 MNHEY and CDR2 SMNVEV (reference sequence). The CDR3: CASSRPGEYGYTF. CDR3 DNA: TGTGCCAGCAGCCGGCCAGGGGAGTATGGCTACACCTTC.

V usage is TRBV20-1 and J usage is TRBJ2-3; 11 nucleotides agree with TRBD2. Germline CDR1 DFQATT, CDR2 SNEGSKA (reference sequence). This CDR3 comprises 14 residues. Losses at the gene ends were 3 bases for V and 8 bases for J; bases not matched to a gene: 7. This chain's CDR3 is CSASASGGTGTQYF. The CDR3 nucleotides are TGCAGTGCTAGTGCTAGCGGGGGGACCGGTACGCAGTATTTT.

Concerning this clonotype: One end of the junction varies from germline; a read error may be responsible. The V and J genes are TRBV7-6 and TRBJ2-2, with 9 bases matching TRBD1. The CDR3 extends over 16 amino acids. Germline V lookup: CDR1 SGHVS, CDR2 FNYEAQ. The CDR3 here is CAGSSGQGTNTGELFF. In DNA form, the CDR3 reads TGTGCCGGCAGTTCGGGACAGGGTACGAACACCGGGGAGCTGTTTTTT.